This entry lists 25 T cell receptor beta chains sequenced from one sample in a study of T-cell memory formation after mild COVID-19. MiXCR, run by TCRdb on the 5' RACE reads, gives a single entry per CDR3 protein. The table includes 290,000 or so distinct CDR3 sequences, roughly a fifth detected once. Material: PBMCs or a T cell subset sorted from them (not recorded which). The receptors here all came from a young man who had mild COVID-19 (a few samples of this study predate the infection). Cell type and time point are not known.

This chain uses TRBV6-5 with TRBJ1-2; no firm D call. Between the trimmed V and J ends, which lost 0 bases and 3 bases, there was a span of 8 bases. Germline V CDR1 and CDR2: MNHEY, SVGAGI. This CDR3 comprises 14 residues. The CDR3 nucleotides read TGTGCCAGCAGTTACTCTAACGGCTACTATGGCTACACCTTC. This encodes CASSYSNGYYGYTF.

This clonotype was seen only a few times. The CDR3 region has the DNA TGTGCCAGCAGCGCAGGGGATTGGGAGCAGTACGTC. Residues: CASSAGDWEQYV. This chain connects TRBV12-3 or TRBV12-4 to TRBJ2-7; D is possibly TRBD1 (6 bases). The ends were cut back, 6 bases at V and 7 bases at J, with 13 bases in the middle. CDR3 length equals 12 residues.

In its sample, this clonotype was seen a few times. The V gene is TRBV5-1, the J gene TRBJ2-3; 9 bases agree with TRBD2. V lost 0 bases to trimming and J lost 2 bases; unmatched junction nucleotides: 4. CDR1 SGHRS and CDR2 YFSETQ come from the germline V gene. This CDR3 has 16 residues. CDR3 loop: CASSLALAGTTDTQYF. The CDR3 coding sequence is TGCGCCAGCAGCTTGGCCCTAGCGGGGACCACAGATACGCAGTATTTT.

In its sample, this clonotype was seen a few times. This chain connects TRBV9 to TRBJ1-4; the D gene is possibly TRBD1 (6 bases). V lost 0 bases, J lost 5 bases, and 11 bases lay in between. CDR3 length: 15 residues. Germline CDR1 reads SGDLS; CDR2 reads YYNGEE. Written as DNA, the CDR3 is TGTGCCAGCAGCGTAGACGTCACAGGGAATGAAAAACTGTTTTTT. This sequence encodes CASSVDVTGNEKLFF.

Many counts were recorded for this clonotype. This chain connects TRBV5-1 to TRBJ2-7, with D tentatively TRBD1 (5 bases). This CDR3 region has 15 residues. Germline values: CDR1 SGHRS, CDR2 YFSETQ. V was trimmed by 3 bases and J by 5 bases, leaving 18 bases between them. This CDR3 reads CASSSLTDPGNEQYF. The CDR3 DNA reads TGCGCCAGCAGCTCATTGACTGACCCAGGGAACGAGCAGTACTTC.

In regard to this clonotype: The junction departs from the called germline gene at one end, perhaps through a read error. The chain uses TRBV4-3 and TRBJ2-5; a possible D gene is TRBD1 (6 bases). Per the germline V gene, CDR1 is LGHNA and CDR2 is YSLEER. This CDR3 is 13 amino acids long. In DNA, the CDR3 is TGCGCCAGCAGCCAAGATACAGGGACCCCGGTTCGTTTC. The encoded protein is CASSQDTGTPVRF.

This clonotype was detected many times. The CDR3 protein is CASSPLTGELFF. The CDR3 nucleotides read TGTGCCAGCAGTCCACTCACCGGGGAGCTGTTTTTT. J is TRBJ2-2 and V is TRBV12-3 or TRBV12-4; D is undetermined. Between the trimmed V and J ends, which lost 5 bases and 4 bases, there was a span of 5 bases. This CDR3 region has 12 residues.

A few counts support this clonotype. The chain couples TRBV20-1 to TRBJ2-7, with D maybe TRBD1 (6 bases). The V gene lost 1 base and the J gene lost 6 bases, with 13 bases spanning the gap. The germline gives CDR1 DFQATT, CDR2 SNEGSKA (reference sequence). The CDR3 consists of 13 residues. Here the CDR3 DNA reads TGCAGTGCTAGAGGAGGCAGGGGTTCCGAGCAGTACGTC. Translation: CSARGGRGSEQYV.

V is TRBV5-1 and J is TRBJ2-2; 9 bases are shared with TRBD2. Germline V gives CDR1 SGHRS, CDR2 YFSETQ. The CDR3 contains 18 residues. Trimming at V came to 4 bases and at J to 4 bases, leaving 14 bases not matched to a gene. The CDR3 region is CASSLRLAAQRGTGELFF. CDR3 nucleotide sequence: TGCGCCAGCAGCCTCAGACTAGCGGCGCAGCGGGGCACCGGGGAGCTGTTTTTT.

The V gene is TRBV4-3, the J gene TRBJ1-1; 10 positions agree with TRBD1. Trimming took 2 bases from V and 4 from J; bases not matched to a gene: 4. CDR3 length equals 15 residues. Germline CDR1 and CDR2: LGHNA and YSLEER. For the CDR3, the DNA is TGCGCCAGCAGCCAACCGGGACAGGGGTTCACTGAAGCTTTCTTT. Translated: CASSQPGQGFTEAFF.

V and J are TRBV6-2 or TRBV6-3 and TRBJ1-1; no clear D gene. The germline V gene has CDR1 MNHEY and CDR2 SVGEGT. The CDR3 covers 13 residues. V was pared by 2 bases and J by 1 base, with 5 bases between. The CDR3 region is CASSYVPNTEAFF. Written as DNA, the CDR3 is TGTGCCAGCAGTTACGTCCCGAACACTGAAGCTTTCTTT.

The sample holds a few counts of this clonotype. The chain has TRBV4-3 and TRBJ1-1; D ambiguous. The germline CDR1 and CDR2 sequences are LGHNA and YSLEER. CDR3 length: 16 amino acids. Between the trimmed V and J ends, which lost 0 bases and 4 bases, there was a span of 15 bases. The CDR3 sequence: CASSQDAARVGTEAFF. CDR3 bases: TGCGCCAGCAGCCAAGATGCAGCTCGGGTTGGCACTGAAGCTTTCTTT.

This clonotype has more than one count but fewer than ten. J is TRBJ2-1 and V is TRBV7-2; TRBD2 matches 8 bases. The CDR3 totals 15 residues. Germline CDR1 SGHTA, CDR2 FQGNSA. Trimming took 2 bases from V and 6 from J; bases not matched to a gene: 6. The CDR3 sequence: CASSLIGGGPNEQFF. In DNA form, the CDR3 reads TGTGCCAGCAGCTTAATCGGGGGGGGCCCCAATGAGCAGTTCTTC. Together with reference TRBV7-2 and TRBJ2-1, the CDR3 gives the full variable domain: GAGVSQSPSNKVTEKGKDVELRCDPISGHTALYWYRQSLGQGLEFLIYFQGNSAPDKSGLPSDRFSAERTGGSVSTLTIQRTQQEDSAVYLCASSLIGGGPNEQFFGPGTRLTVL.

The V and J genes are TRBV20-1 and TRBJ2-3; TRBD1 matches at 10 bases. This CDR3 comprises 13 residues. CDR1 is DFQATT, CDR2 SNEGSKA, per germline (reference sequence). V was clipped by 6 bases and J by 7 bases; unmatched bases: 7. The CDR3: CSARTGGFNTQYF. The CDR3 DNA reads as TGCAGTGCCCGGACAGGGGGATTTAATACGCAGTATTTT.

This clonotype was observed at least ten times. V usage is TRBV12-3 or TRBV12-4 and J usage is TRBJ1-1; maybe TRBD1 (5 bases). Deletions cut 3 bases from V and 1 base from J, with 6 bases between. The CDR3 sequence is 13 residues long. CDR3 coding DNA: TGTGCCAGCAGTTTTGACAGGAACACTGAAGCTTTCTTT. This gives the protein CASSFDRNTEAFF.

The V gene is TRBV9, the J gene TRBJ2-3; 10 bases are a match to TRBD1. CDR3 length: 16 amino acids. V was pared by 0 bases and J by 4 bases, with 5 bases of the junction left unmatched. Germline V gene sequence: CDR1 SGDLS, CDR2 YYNGEE. The CDR3 is CASSVDGTGAADTQYF. DNA for the CDR3: TGTGCCAGCAGCGTAGACGGGACAGGGGCAGCAGATACGCAGTATTTT.

At least ten counts were recorded for this clonotype. The rearrangement links TRBV7-8 to TRBJ2-3, with D perhaps matching TRBD1 or TRBD2 (5 bases each). Germline V gene lookup returns CDR1 SGHVS and CDR2 FQNEAQ. Trimming took 3 bases from V and 0 from J, leaving 22 bases between them. The CDR3 is 19 residues long. The CDR3 loop is CASSFPGTPRTVSTDTQYF. The CDR3 bases are TGTGCCAGCAGCTTCCCCGGGACGCCGAGGACTGTTAGCACAGATACGCAGTATTTT.

The DNA for the CDR3 is TGTGCCAGCGGACCAGGGGGCTGTTACGAGCAGTACGTC. It specifies CASGPGGCYEQYV. The chain links TRBV3-2 to TRBJ2-7; the table gives TRBD1 as D, unverified against the DNA. TRBV3-2 is tagged as a pseudogene. The CDR3 has 13 amino acids.

A remark on this clonotype: Since the CDR3 does not end with the conserved phenylalanine or tryptophan, this likely comes from a read error. The DNA is omitted, as the CDR3 cannot be located on it reliably, and the CDR3 follows TCRdb's listing. The chain employs TRBV4-1 and TRBJ1-2; TRBD1 is the table's D call, not checked against the DNA. CDR1 and CDR2 (germline): MGHRA, YSYEKL. The CDR3 contains 14 residues when both ends are counted. CDR3 in amino acids: CASSQGLRGVKLDL.

The V gene is TRBV6-5, the J gene TRBJ2-5; TRBD2 is a possible D gene (7 bases). With 0 bases removed from V and 4 bases from J, the gap between germline ends came to 9 bases. Germline CDR1 MNHEY, CDR2 SVGAGI. The CDR3 has 14 residues. Here the CDR3 reads CASSYSGGRETQYF. The CDR3 DNA sequence: TGTGCCAGCAGTTACTCGGGGGGGCGAGAGACCCAGTACTTC.

The chain's CDR3 is CASSWQIQVLNTEAFF. In DNA, the CDR3 is TGTGCCAGCAGTTGGCAAATACAGGTATTGAACACTGAAGCTTTCTTT. The V gene is TRBV6-2 or TRBV6-3, the J gene TRBJ1-1; D might be TRBD1 (5 bases). The CDR3 spans 16 residues. Germline CDR1 reads MNHEY; CDR2 reads SVGEGT. With 4 bases removed from V and 0 bases from J, the gap between germline ends came to 15 bases.

This clonotype was seen a few times. The chain couples TRBV27 to TRBJ1-1; a possible D gene is TRBD1 (5 bases). CDR3 length equals 14 residues. Per the germline V gene, CDR1 is MNHEY and CDR2 is SMNVEV (reference sequence). Deletions cut 3 bases from V and 5 bases from J, with 13 bases between. Here the CDR3 DNA reads TGTGCCAGCAGTTTCTTAGGGGAAGGGACTGAAGCTTTCTTT. As protein: CASSFLGEGTEAFF.

This clonotype was observed a few times. The chain has TRBV5-5 and TRBJ1-2; D is possibly TRBD1 (5 bases). The CDR3 loop spans 15 amino acids. With 2 bases removed from V and 4 bases from J, the gap between germline ends came to 15 bases. Germline V lookup: CDR1 SGHKS, CDR2 YYEKEE (reference sequence). The CDR3 protein is CASSFGGGRGYGYTF. CDR3 DNA: TGTGCCAGCAGCTTTGGTGGGGGAAGAGGCTATGGCTACACCTTC.

In this sample, this clonotype turned up a few times. V and J are TRBV5-1 and TRBJ2-6; D may be TRBD2 (5 bases). CDR3 size: 17 residues. The germline CDR1 and CDR2 sequences are SGHRS and YFSETQ. Trimming removed 0 bases from V and 1 base from J, with 11 bases in between. Here the CDR3 DNA reads TGCGCCAGCAGCTTGGCCGGAGGTTGGTCTGGGGCCAACGTCCTGACTTTC. Translating gives CASSLAGGWSGANVLTF.

The chain combines TRBV30 with TRBJ2-7, with D maybe TRBD1 (6 bases). This CDR3 has 13 amino acids. The germline CDR1 and CDR2 sequences are GTSNPN and SVGIG (reference sequence). The germline V and J ends were trimmed by 0 bases and 3 bases, with 9 bases remaining between them. CDR3 DNA sequence: TGTGCCTGGAGTGTGTTCAGGGGCTACGAGCAGTACTTC. Translated: CAWSVFRGYEQYF.